This TCR beta chain is from a study of human T cells and chemical hapten exposure. Overall study: Minor pooled library volume differences mainly drove per-sample TCR yield variation.

The CDR3 length is 13 residues. Germline CDR1 and CDR2: SQVTM and ANQGSEA. Trimming removed 4 bases at V and 4 bases at J, with 12 bases between. Study-level points and caveats: Sensitizing to DPC left TCRs with a frequency above 1 in 1000 unaltered.

The time point here: healthy volunteer bleed at 2 weeks. From whole blood left unfractionated, total RNA was extracted. A remark on this clonotype: Its specificity is not known.

The library labeled individual cDNA molecules by adding unique molecular identifiers to them. Methods used by the authors: Counting gave a median of around 90,000 TCRs per sample, with values ranging from about 20,000 to 750,000. A single record per CDR3 protein comes from TCRdb applying MiXCR to the RACE reads. These V and J calls derive from TCRdb rather than the authors' analysis. The sample has 75,000 to 100,000 distinct CDR3 sequences; approximately 9.7% are singletons. The clonotype was recovered from a female donor in good health. Some clones in this sample may be carry-over from other donors' samples. Sequencing used whole blood. The V gene is TRBV29-1, the J gene TRBJ2-3; D gene uncertain. The CDR3 bases are TGCAGCGTTGTACCCAATCAGGCAGATACGCAGTATTTT. Its translation: CSVVPNQADTQYF.